The TCR beta chain under discussion was sequenced for a study of T cell changes during pregnancy in multiple sclerosis. This CDR3 has 14 residues. V shed 6 bases, J shed 5 bases, and the junction held 8 bases outside the gene matches. Germline V lookup: CDR1 KGHSH, CDR2 LQKENI. Generated by immunoSEQ multiplex PCR, the TCRdb table keeps only in-frame clones and is missing some. The profile shows tens of thousands of clones, nearly 90% of them singletons. This clone was seen only once. The genes are TRBV18 and TRBJ1-1; 8 bases agree with TRBD1. The source was CD8+ T cells from peripheral blood mononuclear cells, collected in the second trimester of pregnancy. The TCR originated in a female donor with multiple sclerosis, enrolled in a pregnancy study. CDR3 bases: TGTGCCAGCTCTCGGACCAGGGGGCCGACTGAAGCTTTCTTT. It specifies CASSRTRGPTEAFF.